This entry concerns a single TCR beta chain. What it binds is unknown. This sample is drawn from a study of Ad26.COV2.S vaccination and SARS-CoV-2 variants. As for the study in general: Intramuscularly, Ad26.COV2.S was given either once or twice, 56 days apart. Regarding the study as a whole: Post-vaccination spike-specific CD8+ and CD4+ T cell responses reportedly had substantial breadth. With respect to non-spike TCR breadth, vaccine and placebo recipients were similar.

Documented treatment: approximately 18 received Ad26.COV2.S at low or high dose, single or two shots; about 5 received placebo; per-sample allocation not given. Each sample was drawn 63 days after the first injection (of vaccine or placebo). The vaccine delivered Wuhan-strain SARS-CoV-2 spike through an Ad26 vector. Germline V gene lookup returns CDR1 MNHEY and CDR2 SVGEGT. The V end was cut by 3 bases, the J end by 1 base, with 10 bases between. The CDR3 is made up of 15 amino acids. The method was immunoSEQ multiplex PCR; TCRdb's version includes in-frame clones alone and lacks a portion of them. The sample records roughly 350,000 clones, 88% being singletons.

This chain uses TRBV6-2 or TRBV6-3 with TRBJ1-5; a possible D gene is TRBD1 (5 bases). This clonotype originated in a person aged 18-65 years who received the Ad26.COV2.S COVID-19 vaccine or a placebo. The sample in question was peripheral blood, obtained in a trial of Ad26.COV2.S vaccine versus placebo. CDR3 in amino acids: CASSYPRDSNQPQHF. The CDR3, as DNA: TGTGCCAGCAGTTATCCCCGGGACAGCAATCAGCCCCAGCATTTT.